This TCR beta chain was obtained from a study of shared clonotypes between healthy human individuals. Trimming pared 3 bases from V and 6 bases from J, leaving 17 bases between. This CDR3 region has 15 residues. Germline V gene sequence: CDR1 MGHRA, CDR2 YSYEKL. This clone is a singleton in its sample. The data were produced by immunoSEQ multiplex PCR, yet TCRdb's version contains in-frame clones alone and is incomplete. The repertoire holds about 2.2 million clones, with about 93% as singletons. Terminally differentiated effector memory CD45RA+ cells were excluded by CCR7 positive selection of CD45RO-negative cells.

The V and J genes are TRBV4-1 and TRBJ1-1; tentatively, D is TRBD1 (6 bases). Sequencing was done on a sample of naive CD8+ T cells from PBMCs. The sequence was collected from a man younger than 35 in good health. Some clones in this sample may be carry-over from other donors' samples. This chain's CDR3 is CASSQSGRGEAEAFF. The CDR3 DNA sequence: TGCGCCAGCAGCCAGTCCGGAAGGGGGGAAGCTGAAGCTTTCTTT.